Below are 20 T cell receptor beta chains sequenced from a single sample in a study of blood T cell repertoires in COVID-19. Clones were sequenced by immunoSEQ multiplex PCR, and TCRdb holds only the in-frame ones, with some missing. The sample records some 500,000 clones, around 87% being singletons. The source material was PBMCs or T cells enriched from blood (not recorded which). These receptors were obtained from a woman aged 35 to 49 who had recovered from COVID-19.

This chain links TRBV25-1 with TRBJ1-4; possible D gene TRBD1, 5 bases. CDR3 length equals 15 residues. The germline gives CDR1 MGHDK, CDR2 SYGVNS. V gave up 3 bases and J gave up 7 bases, with 15 bases separating them. The CDR3 region has the DNA TGTGCCAGCAGTGATTCCACAGGTACCGGTGAAAAACTGTTTTTT. Translating gives CASSDSTGTGEKLFF.

The chain links TRBV11-2 to TRBJ2-6; 9 bases line up with TRBD1. V shed 0 bases, J shed 4 bases, and the junction held 4 bases outside the gene matches. The CDR3 runs 17 residues. Germline CDR1 SGHAT, CDR2 FQNNGV. The CDR3 is CASSLDVQGAGANVLTF. CDR3 in DNA: TGTGCCAGCAGCTTAGACGTACAGGGGGCCGGGGCCAACGTCCTGACTTTC.

The gene calls are TRBV29-1 and TRBJ2-5; TRBD2 matches at 13 bases. The CDR3 length is 15 residues. The germline V gene encodes CDR1 SQVTM and CDR2 ANQGSEA. The ends lost 3 bases at V and 5 bases at J; junction bases unmatched: 6. The CDR3 here is CSVDGLAGDWETQYF. Written as DNA, the CDR3 is TGCAGCGTTGACGGACTAGCGGGAGATTGGGAGACCCAGTACTTC.

This chain uses TRBV12-5 with TRBJ2-7; D perhaps matches TRBD2 (5 bases). The CDR3 contains 16 residues. The germline gives CDR1 LGHNT, CDR2 FRNRAP. V shed 0 bases and J shed 2 bases, with 14 bases lying between them. The CDR3 DNA reads as TGTGCTAGTGGTTTGGTCCGATCGGGGATAACCTACGAGCAGTACTTC. Residues: CASGLVRSGITYEQYF.

V usage is TRBV18 and J usage is TRBJ1-5; no reliable D call. CDR3 length: 12 residues. Germline CDR1 is KGHSH and CDR2 is LQKENI. The germline V and J ends were trimmed by 5 bases and 4 bases, with 6 bases remaining between them. CDR3 in amino acids: CASSSANQPQHF. CDR3 nucleotide sequence: TGTGCCAGCTCATCAGCGAATCAGCCCCAGCATTTT.

This clone turned up a few times. The V gene is TRBV6-5, the J gene TRBJ1-6; 9 nucleotides agree with TRBD1. The germline gives CDR1 MNHEY, CDR2 SVGAGI. The CDR3 covers 15 residues. The ends lost 4 bases at V and 9 bases at J; junction bases unmatched: 7. The CDR3, as DNA: TGTGCCAGCAGTTTACAGGGGGCTGCAGGTTCACCCCTCCACTTT. Its protein product is CASSLQGAAGSPLHF.

The chain uses TRBV5-6 and TRBJ2-1; 12 nucleotides agree with TRBD2. V shed 4 bases, J shed 7 bases, and the junction held 6 bases outside the gene matches. There are 15 residues in the CDR3. The germline V gene has CDR1 SGHDT and CDR2 YYEEEE. CDR3 nucleotides: TGTGCCAGCAGCCTAACTAGCGGGAGGAGGAATGAGCAGTTCTTC. This sequence encodes CASSLTSGRRNEQFF.

The chain recombines TRBV7-9 with TRBJ2-3; maybe TRBD2 (7 bases). Germline CDR1 SEHNR, CDR2 FQNEAQ (reference sequence). CDR3 length equals 17 residues. V gave up 1 base and J gave up 0 bases, with 14 bases separating them. The CDR3, as DNA: TGTGCCAGCAGCTTAGGGGGGGAGGGACAAAGCACAGATACGCAGTATTTT. The encoded protein is CASSLGGEGQSTDTQYF.

This rearrangement joins TRBV27 to TRBJ2-7; TRBD1 aligns across 10 bases. CDR3 length: 16 residues. With V trimmed by 3 bases and J by 7 bases, 12 bases remained unmatched. Germline V gene lookup returns CDR1 MNHEY and CDR2 SMNVEV (reference sequence). CDR3 sequence reads: CASSFGGTGDLREQYF. The CDR3 bases are TGTGCCAGCAGTTTCGGGGGGACAGGGGATTTGAGGGAGCAGTACTTC.

There are a few counts of this clone. DNA for the CDR3: TGCGCCAGCAGCTTTGGCAGGGGATTGCGGGAGCAGTACTTC. Amino acid sequence: CASSFGRGLREQYF. The chain couples TRBV5-1 to TRBJ2-7; TRBD1 is a possible D gene (6 bases). Germline loops: CDR1 SGHRS, CDR2 YFSETQ. The CDR3 contains 14 residues. V was cut by 2 bases and J by 7 bases, with 16 bases left in between.

This clone has only a few counts. The rearrangement joins TRBV2 to TRBJ2-3; perhaps TRBD2 as D (6 bases). In germline, CDR1 is SNHLY, CDR2 FYNNEI. With 7 bases removed from V and 8 bases from J, the gap between germline ends came to 25 bases. CDR3 length: 16 amino acids. CDR3 nucleotide sequence: TGTGCCAGCACGGTCCTTAGGACTTCTCTGGGGGGTACGCAGTATTTT. Protein sequence: CASTVLRTSLGGTQYF. Looking up the rest from reference TRBV2 and TRBJ2-3 gives the full variable domain: EPEVTQTPSHQVTQMGQEVILRCVPISNHLYFYWYRQILGQKVEFLVSFYNNEISEKSEIFDDQFSVERPDGSNFTLKIRSTKLEDSAMYFCASTVLRTSLGGTQYFGPGTRLTVL.

This chain uses TRBV3-1 (or the pseudogene TRBV3-2) with TRBJ1-1, with D maybe TRBD1 (5 bases). V lost 4 bases and J 4 bases, leaving 16 bases between the germline ends. This CDR3 has 15 residues. Per germline, CDR1 LGHDT and CDR2 YNNKEL (reference sequence). The chain's CDR3 is CASSPRGSTGTEAFF. CDR3 coding DNA: TGTGCCAGCAGCCCCCGGGGGTCAACGGGCACTGAAGCTTTCTTT.

V usage is TRBV24-1 and J usage is TRBJ2-3; 11 nucleotides match TRBD2. There are 18 residues in the CDR3. The V segment lost 4 bases and the J segment 0 bases; nucleotides outside the gene matches: 8. In germline, CDR1 is KGHDR, CDR2 SFDVKD. DNA of the CDR3: TGTGCCACCAGTGACCATGGACTAGCGGGCCTAAGCACAGATACGCAGTATTTT. Translated, it gives CATSDHGLAGLSTDTQYF.

The rearrangement uses TRBV27 and TRBJ2-7, with D possibly matching TRBD2 (5 bases). Germline loops: CDR1 MNHEY, CDR2 SMNVEV (reference sequence). V lost 6 bases and J lost 0, with 24 bases in between. The CDR3 has 18 residues. The CDR3 loop reads CASSPSPSRTGSSYEQYF. The CDR3 DNA is TGTGCCAGCAGCCCCTCCCCCTCTAGGACGGGAAGCTCCTACGAGCAGTACTTC.

This chain connects TRBV6-5 to TRBJ1-2, with 10 bases matching TRBD1. Germline CDR1 and CDR2: MNHEY and SVGAGI. There are 14 residues in the CDR3. After removal of 6 bases from V and 4 bases from J, the junction contained 5 bases not matched to a gene. The CDR3 reads CASSRQGAGYGYTF. The DNA of the CDR3 is TGTGCCAGCAGCAGACAGGGGGCGGGCTATGGCTACACCTTC.

Note on this clone: Other DNA sequences of this sample code for an identical CDR3. The rearrangement links TRBV12-3 or TRBV12-4 to TRBJ2-7; 9 bases line up with TRBD1. With V trimmed by 6 bases and J by 2 bases, 2 bases remained unmatched. The CDR3 is 13 amino acids. CDR3 nucleotide sequence: TGTGCCAGCAGCCGGGACAGGGCCTACGAGCAGTACTTC. This gives the protein CASSRDRAYEQYF.

The CDR3 here is CASSVAGGAAYNEQFF. The DNA for the CDR3 is TGTGCCAGCAGCGTGGCGGGGGGGGCCGCCTACAATGAGCAGTTCTTC. The V and J genes are TRBV9 and TRBJ2-1; 9 bases line up with TRBD2. There are 16 residues in the CDR3. Trimming cost V 2 bases and J 2 bases; bases outside gene matches: 5. From germline, CDR1 is SGDLS and CDR2 YYNGEE.

This clone was recorded at least ten times. V usage is TRBV7-2 and J usage is TRBJ2-7; 11 bases align to TRBD1. The CDR3 has 16 amino acids. Germline CDR1 reads SGHTA; CDR2 reads FQGNSA. V lost 3 bases and J lost 3; bases outside the gene matches: 7. CDR3 sequence: CASSFSPGTGGYEQYF. In nucleotides, the CDR3 is TGTGCCAGCAGCTTTTCCCCCGGGACAGGGGGCTACGAGCAGTACTTC.

The genes are TRBV2 and TRBJ1-2; no clear D. The length of the CDR3 is 15 residues. V was clipped by 6 bases and J by 4 bases, with 18 bases between them. Per the germline V gene, CDR1 is SNHLY and CDR2 is FYNNEI. CDR3 bases: TGTGCCAGCAGAGTGGGCGCCGGTGGCTCCTATGGCTACACCTTC. As protein: CASRVGAGGSYGYTF.

The rearrangement uses TRBV6-2 or TRBV6-3 and TRBJ2-7, with 9 bases identical to TRBD2. Germline values: CDR1 MNHEY, CDR2 SVGEGT. The CDR3 has 15 residues. V was clipped by 0 bases and J by 6 bases; unmatched bases: 6. The CDR3 nucleotides read TGTGCCAGCAGTTACTCGACTAGCGGAGCCGGCGAGCAGTACTTC. This codes for CASSYSTSGAGEQYF.